This T cell receptor (beta chain) is drawn from a study of OX40 agonist ivuxolimab in advanced cancers. Regarding the study in general: The costimulatory receptor OX40 (CD134) was targeted by ivuxolimab, a fully human IgG2 agonistic monoclonal antibody. Of the approximately 50 patients in dose escalation, some 20 had hepatocellular carcinoma, approximately 15 had melanoma, 9 had renal cell carcinoma and 9 had head and neck cancer. The paper covers the monotherapy dose-escalation part of the phase I ivuxolimab trial, which included N of about 50 patients. The purpose of peripheral TCRbeta sequencing was to test whether ivuxolimab changed TCR sequence diversity and led to clonal T-cell expansion. Patients were allowed to have had prior anti-PD-1, anti-PD-L1 or anti-CTLA-4 therapy, and 40% of the dose-escalation patients had previously received checkpoint inhibitors. A male proportion of about 79% and a mean age of roughly 55 years, ranging from roughly 23 to 85, were recorded for the dose-escalation cohort. Intravenous ivuxolimab was administered to patients every 2 weeks at six dose levels: 0.01, 0.1, 0.3, 1.5, 3 and 10 mg/kg. Partial responses occurred in three dose-escalation patients: two with cutaneous melanoma and one with hepatocellular carcinoma.

Overall study outcomes, separate from this receptor: Partial responders in the 0.1-3.0 mg/kg groups had among the lowest normalized peripheral clonal expansion, especially among CD8+ T cells. Low levels of normalized T-cell clonal expansion were also seen in some patients who did not respond. At doses from 0.1 to 3.0 mg/kg, clonal expansion was seen in both CD4+ and CD8+ blood T cells between baseline and week 6. Which antigens the clonally expanded peripheral T cells were specific for was not determined. After ivuxolimab, expanded clones were on average more numerous among CD8+ T cells than among CD4+ T cells.

The germline V gene provides CDR1 SGHRS and CDR2 YFSETQ. The CDR3, cysteine through phenylalanine, is 15 amino acids long. The read is trimmed to its CDR3 DNA, 45 bases read in frame from base 1. Trimming removed 1 base from V and 5 bases from J; the gene matches leave 7 bases unexplained. A remark on this clone: Its antigen is unknown. No base quality values were provided; no much bigger clone lies one nucleotide off.

Genomic DNA was isolated from the sorted cells so that the TCRbeta CDR3 region could be sequenced. The immunoSEQ Assay was used for sequencing of TCRbeta CDR3 regions. TCRdb mirrors the immuneACCESS table, restricted to in-frame sequences. Some clones are absent from its copies; in checked studies, under half trace to an unresolved V gene, and the reason for the others is unknown. The sample records 60,000 to 85,000 clones, 80% to 90% of which are singletons. The ten top clones hold about 4% of the sample. The trial excluded patients who had a history of autoimmune disease or were on systemic immunosuppression. Peripheral blood for TCR sequencing was drawn from every dose cohort at baseline, at cycle 4 day 1 and at cycle 7 day 1. Samples were obtained from an open-label, multicenter, first-in-human phase I dose-escalation trial of ivuxolimab. Adults with locally advanced or metastatic melanoma, renal cell, hepatocellular, or head and neck squamous cell carcinoma were enrolled in the trial. CD4+ and CD8+ T cells were sorted separately from peripheral blood before TCR sequencing.

The chain couples TRBV5-1 to TRBJ2-5, with 8 bases aligning to TRBD2. The sequenced sample was CD4+ or CD8+ T cells sorted from blood, obtained in a trial of the OX40 agonist ivuxolimab. This clonotype originated in an adult with an advanced solid tumor such as melanoma, head and neck, liver or kidney cancer. The CDR3 protein is CASSLRSGGGETQYF. Read as DNA, the sequence is TGCGCCAGCAGCTTGCGTTCGGGAGGGGGGGAGACCCAGTACTTC.